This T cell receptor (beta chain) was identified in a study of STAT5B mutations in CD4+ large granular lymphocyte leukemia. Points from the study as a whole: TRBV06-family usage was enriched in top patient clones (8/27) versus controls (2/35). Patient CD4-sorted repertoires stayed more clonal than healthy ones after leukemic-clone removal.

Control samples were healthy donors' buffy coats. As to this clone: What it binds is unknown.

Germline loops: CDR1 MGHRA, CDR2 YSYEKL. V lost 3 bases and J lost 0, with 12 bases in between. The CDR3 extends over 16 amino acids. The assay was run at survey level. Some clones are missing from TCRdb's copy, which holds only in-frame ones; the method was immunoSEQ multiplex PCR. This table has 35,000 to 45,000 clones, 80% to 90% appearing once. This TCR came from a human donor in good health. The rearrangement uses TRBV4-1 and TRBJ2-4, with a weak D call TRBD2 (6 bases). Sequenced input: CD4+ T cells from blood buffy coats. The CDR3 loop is CASSHRLELAKNIQYF. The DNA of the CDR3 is TGCGCCAGCAGCCATCGACTAGAATTAGCCAAAAACATTCAGTACTTC.